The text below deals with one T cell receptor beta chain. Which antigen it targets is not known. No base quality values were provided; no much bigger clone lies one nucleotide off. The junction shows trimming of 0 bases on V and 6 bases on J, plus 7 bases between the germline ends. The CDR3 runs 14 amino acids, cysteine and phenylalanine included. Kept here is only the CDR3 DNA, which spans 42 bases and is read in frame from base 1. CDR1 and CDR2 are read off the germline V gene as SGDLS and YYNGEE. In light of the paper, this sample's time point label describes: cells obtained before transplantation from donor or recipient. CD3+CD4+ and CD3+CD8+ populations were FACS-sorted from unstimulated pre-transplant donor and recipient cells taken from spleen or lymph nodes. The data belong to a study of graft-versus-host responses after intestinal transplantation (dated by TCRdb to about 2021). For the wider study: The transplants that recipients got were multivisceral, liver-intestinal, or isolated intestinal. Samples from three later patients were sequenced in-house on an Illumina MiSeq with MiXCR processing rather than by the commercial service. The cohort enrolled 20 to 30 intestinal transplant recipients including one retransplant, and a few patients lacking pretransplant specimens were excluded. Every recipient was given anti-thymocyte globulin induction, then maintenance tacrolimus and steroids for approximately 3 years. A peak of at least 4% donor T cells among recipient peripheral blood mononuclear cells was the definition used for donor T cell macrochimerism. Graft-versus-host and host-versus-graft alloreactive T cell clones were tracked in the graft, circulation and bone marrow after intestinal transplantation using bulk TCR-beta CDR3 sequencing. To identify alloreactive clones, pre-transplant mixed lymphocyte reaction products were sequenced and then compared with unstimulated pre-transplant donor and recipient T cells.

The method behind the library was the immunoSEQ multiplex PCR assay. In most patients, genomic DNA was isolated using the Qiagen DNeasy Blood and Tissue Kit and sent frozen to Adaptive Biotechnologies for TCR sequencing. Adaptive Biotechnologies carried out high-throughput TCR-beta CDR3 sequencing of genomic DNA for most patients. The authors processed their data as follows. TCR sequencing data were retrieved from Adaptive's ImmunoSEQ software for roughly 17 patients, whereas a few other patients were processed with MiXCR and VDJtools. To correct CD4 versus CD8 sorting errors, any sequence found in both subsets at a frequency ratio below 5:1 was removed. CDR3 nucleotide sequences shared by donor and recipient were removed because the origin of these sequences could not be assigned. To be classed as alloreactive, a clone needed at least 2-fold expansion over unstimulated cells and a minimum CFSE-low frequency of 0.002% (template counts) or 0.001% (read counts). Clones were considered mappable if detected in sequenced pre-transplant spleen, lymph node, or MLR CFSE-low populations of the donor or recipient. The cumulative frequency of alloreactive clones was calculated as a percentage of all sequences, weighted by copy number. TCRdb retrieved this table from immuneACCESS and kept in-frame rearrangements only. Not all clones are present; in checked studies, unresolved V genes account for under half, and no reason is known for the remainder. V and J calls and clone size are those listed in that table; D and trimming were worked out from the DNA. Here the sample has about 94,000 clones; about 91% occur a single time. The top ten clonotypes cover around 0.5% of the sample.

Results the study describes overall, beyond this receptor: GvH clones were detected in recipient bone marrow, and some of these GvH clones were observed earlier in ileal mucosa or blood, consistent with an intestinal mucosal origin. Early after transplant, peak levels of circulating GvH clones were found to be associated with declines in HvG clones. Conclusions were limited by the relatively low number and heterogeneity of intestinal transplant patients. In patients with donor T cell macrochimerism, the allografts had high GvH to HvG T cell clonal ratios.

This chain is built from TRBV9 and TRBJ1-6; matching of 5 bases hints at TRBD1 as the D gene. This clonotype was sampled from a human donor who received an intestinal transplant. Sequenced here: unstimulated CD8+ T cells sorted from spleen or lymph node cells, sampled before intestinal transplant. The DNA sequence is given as TGTGCCAGCAGCGTAGGGGGGGGTAATTCACCCCTCCACTTT. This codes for CASSVGGGNSPLHF. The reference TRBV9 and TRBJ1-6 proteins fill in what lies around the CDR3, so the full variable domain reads DSGVTQTPKHLITATGQRVTLRCSPRSGDLSVYWYQQSLDQGLQFLIQYYNGEERAKGNILERFSAQQFPDLHSELNLSSLELGDSALYFCASSVGGGNSPLHFGNGTRLTVT.